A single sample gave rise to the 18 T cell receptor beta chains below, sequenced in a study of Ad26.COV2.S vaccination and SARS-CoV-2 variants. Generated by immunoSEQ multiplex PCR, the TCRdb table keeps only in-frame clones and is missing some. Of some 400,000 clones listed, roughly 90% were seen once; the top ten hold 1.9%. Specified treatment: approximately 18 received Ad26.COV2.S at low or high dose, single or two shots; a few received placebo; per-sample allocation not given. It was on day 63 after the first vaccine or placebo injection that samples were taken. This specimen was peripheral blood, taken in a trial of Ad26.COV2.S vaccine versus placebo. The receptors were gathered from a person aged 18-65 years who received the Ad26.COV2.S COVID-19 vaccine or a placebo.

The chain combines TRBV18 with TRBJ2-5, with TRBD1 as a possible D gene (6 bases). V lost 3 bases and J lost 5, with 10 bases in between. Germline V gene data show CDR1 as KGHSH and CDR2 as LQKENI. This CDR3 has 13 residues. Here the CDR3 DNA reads TGTGCCAGCTCACCGGCAGGGGAGGAGACCCAGTACTTC. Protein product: CASSPAGEETQYF.

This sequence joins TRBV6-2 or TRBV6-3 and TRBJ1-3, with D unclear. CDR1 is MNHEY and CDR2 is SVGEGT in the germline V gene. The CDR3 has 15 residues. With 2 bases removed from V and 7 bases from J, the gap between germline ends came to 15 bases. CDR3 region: CASSYRASPWNTIYF. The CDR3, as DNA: TGTGCCAGCAGTTACCGGGCCTCGCCATGGAACACCATATATTTT.

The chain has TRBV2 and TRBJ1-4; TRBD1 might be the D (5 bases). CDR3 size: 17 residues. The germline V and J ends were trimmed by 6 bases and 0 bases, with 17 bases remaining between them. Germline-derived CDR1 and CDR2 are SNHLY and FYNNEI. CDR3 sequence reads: CASSPPVGGATNEKLFF. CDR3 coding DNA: TGTGCCAGCAGCCCACCAGTGGGGGGGGCAACTAATGAAAAACTGTTTTTT.

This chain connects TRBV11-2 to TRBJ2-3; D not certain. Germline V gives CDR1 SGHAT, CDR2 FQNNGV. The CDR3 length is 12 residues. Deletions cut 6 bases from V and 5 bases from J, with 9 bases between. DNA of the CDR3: TGTGCCAGCAGTCCCTCCGGAGATACGCAGTATTTT. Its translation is CASSPSGDTQYF.

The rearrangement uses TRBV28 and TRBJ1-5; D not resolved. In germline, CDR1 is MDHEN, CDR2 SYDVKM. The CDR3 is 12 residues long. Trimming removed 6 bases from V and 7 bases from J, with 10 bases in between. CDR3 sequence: CASRTGRQPQHF. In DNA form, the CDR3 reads TGTGCCAGCAGAACCGGACGACAGCCCCAGCATTTT. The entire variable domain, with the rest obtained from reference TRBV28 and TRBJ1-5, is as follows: DVKVTQSSRYLVKRTGEKVFLECVQDMDHENMFWYRQDPGLGLRLIYFSYDVKMKEKGDIPEGYSVSREKKERFSLILESASTNQTSMYLCASRTGRQPQHFGDGTRLSIL.

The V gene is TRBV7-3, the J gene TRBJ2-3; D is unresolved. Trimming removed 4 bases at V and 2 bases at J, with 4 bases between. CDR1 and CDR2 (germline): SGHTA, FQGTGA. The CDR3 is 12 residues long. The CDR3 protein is CASSSNTDTQYF. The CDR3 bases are TGTGCCAGCAGCTCCAACACAGATACGCAGTATTTT.

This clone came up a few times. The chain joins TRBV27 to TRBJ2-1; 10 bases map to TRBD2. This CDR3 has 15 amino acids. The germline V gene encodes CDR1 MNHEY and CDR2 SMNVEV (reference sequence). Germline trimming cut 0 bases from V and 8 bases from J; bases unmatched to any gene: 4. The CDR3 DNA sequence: TGTGCCAGCAGTTTATCGGGAGCGGGAGGGCATGAGCAGTTCTTC. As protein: CASSLSGAGGHEQFF.

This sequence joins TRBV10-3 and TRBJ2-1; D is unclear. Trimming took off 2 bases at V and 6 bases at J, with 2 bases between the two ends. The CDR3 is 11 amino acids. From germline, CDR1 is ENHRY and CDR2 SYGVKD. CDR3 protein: CAISELNEQFF. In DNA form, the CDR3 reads TGTGCCATCAGTGAGCTCAATGAGCAGTTCTTC.

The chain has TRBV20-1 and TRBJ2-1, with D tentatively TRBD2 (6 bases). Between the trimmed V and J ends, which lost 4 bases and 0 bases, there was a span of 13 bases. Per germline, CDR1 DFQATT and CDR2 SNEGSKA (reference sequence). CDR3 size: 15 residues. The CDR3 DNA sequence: TGCAGTGCTACTGACGGGACTTACTCCTACAATGAGCAGTTCTTC. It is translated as CSATDGTYSYNEQFF.

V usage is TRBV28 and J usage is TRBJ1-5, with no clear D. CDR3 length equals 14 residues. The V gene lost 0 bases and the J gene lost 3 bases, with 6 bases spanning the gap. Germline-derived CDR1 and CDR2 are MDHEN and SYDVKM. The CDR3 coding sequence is TGTGCCAGCAGTTTATGGTTGGACAATCAGCCCCAGCATTTT. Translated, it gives CASSLWLDNQPQHF.

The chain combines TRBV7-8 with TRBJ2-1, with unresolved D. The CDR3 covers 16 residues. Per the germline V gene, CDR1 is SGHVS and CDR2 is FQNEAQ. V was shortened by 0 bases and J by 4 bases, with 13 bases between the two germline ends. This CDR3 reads CASSLAYRAKYNEQFF. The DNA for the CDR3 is TGTGCCAGCAGCTTAGCGTATAGGGCCAAATACAATGAGCAGTTCTTC.

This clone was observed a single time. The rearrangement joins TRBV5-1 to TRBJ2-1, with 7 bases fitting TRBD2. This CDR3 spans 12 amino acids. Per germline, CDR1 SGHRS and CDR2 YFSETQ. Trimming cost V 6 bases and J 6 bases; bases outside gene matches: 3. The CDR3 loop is CASMREGNEQFF. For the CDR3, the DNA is TGCGCCAGCATGAGGGAGGGCAATGAGCAGTTCTTC. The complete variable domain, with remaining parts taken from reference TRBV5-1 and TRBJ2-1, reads KAGVTQTPRYLIKTRGQQVTLSCSPISGHRSVSWYQQTPGQGLQFLFEYFSETQRNKGNFPGRFSGRQFSNSRSEMNVSTLELGDSALYLCASMREGNEQFFGPGTRLTVL.

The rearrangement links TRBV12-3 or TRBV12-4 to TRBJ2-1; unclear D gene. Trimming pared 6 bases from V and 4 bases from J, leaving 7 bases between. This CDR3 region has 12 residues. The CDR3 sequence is CASSQAYNEQFF. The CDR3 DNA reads TGTGCCAGCAGCCAGGCGTACAATGAGCAGTTCTTC.

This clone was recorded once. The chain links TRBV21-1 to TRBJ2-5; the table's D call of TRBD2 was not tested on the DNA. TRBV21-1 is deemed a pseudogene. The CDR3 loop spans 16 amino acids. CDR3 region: CASRLLLATLSETQYF. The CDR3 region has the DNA TGTGCCAGCAGGCTCTTATTAGCTACACTTTCTGAGACCCAGTACTTC.

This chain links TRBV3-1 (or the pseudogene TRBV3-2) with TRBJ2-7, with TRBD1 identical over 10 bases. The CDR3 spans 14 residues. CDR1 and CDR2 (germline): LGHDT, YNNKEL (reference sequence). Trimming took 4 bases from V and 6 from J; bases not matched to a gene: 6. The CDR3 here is CASSPGTGDREQYF. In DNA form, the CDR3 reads TGTGCCAGCAGCCCTGGGACAGGGGATCGCGAGCAGTACTTC.

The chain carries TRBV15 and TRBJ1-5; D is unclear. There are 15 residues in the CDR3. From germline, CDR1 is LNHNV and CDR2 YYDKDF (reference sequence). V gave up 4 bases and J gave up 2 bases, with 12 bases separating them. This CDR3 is CATSNDTGGNQPQHF. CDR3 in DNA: TGTGCCACCAGCAATGACACGGGAGGCAATCAGCCCCAGCATTTT.

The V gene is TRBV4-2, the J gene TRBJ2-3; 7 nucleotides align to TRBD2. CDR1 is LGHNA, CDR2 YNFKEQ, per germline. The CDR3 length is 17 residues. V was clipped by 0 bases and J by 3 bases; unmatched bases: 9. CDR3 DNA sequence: TGTGCCAGCAGCCAAGATTCGGCGGGAGAGGGGACAGATACGCAGTATTTT. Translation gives CASSQDSAGEGTDTQYF.

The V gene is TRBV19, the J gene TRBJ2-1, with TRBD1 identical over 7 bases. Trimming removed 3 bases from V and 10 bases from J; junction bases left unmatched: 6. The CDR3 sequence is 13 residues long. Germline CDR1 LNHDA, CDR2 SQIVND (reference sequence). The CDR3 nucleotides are TGTGCCAGTAGTATCCAGGGGGACGGGGAGCAGTTCTTC. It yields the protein CASSIQGDGEQFF.